Below, 7 T cell receptor beta chains from the same sample are listed, as sequenced in a study of neurological immune-mediated disorders. TCRdb reprocessed the 5' RACE reads via MiXCR and lists one record per CDR3 protein. The sample has 65,000 to 70,000 distinct CDR3 sequences, approximately 3.7% seen once. The sequenced material came from PBMCs. All receptors come from a man aged 50 to 59 with multiple sclerosis.

In this sample, this clonotype turned up many times. This sequence joins TRBV20-1 and TRBJ1-1; 9 bases line up with TRBD1. The V and J ends lost 6 bases and 1 base, in that order; junction bases with no gene match: 6. The CDR3 is 14 residues long. Per the germline V gene, CDR1 is DFQATT and CDR2 is SNEGSKA (reference sequence). The CDR3 DNA sequence: TGCAGTGCATCTACAGGGGGCGGGAACACTGAAGCTTTCTTT. Protein product: CSASTGGGNTEAFF.

This clonotype appeared many times. The V call is TRBV7-9, the J call TRBJ1-5; D possibly corresponds to TRBD1 (6 bases). Germline assignment: CDR1 SEHNR and CDR2 FQNEAQ (reference sequence). The CDR3 loop spans 14 amino acids. The V end lost 6 bases, the J end lost 1 base, and 10 bases lay between the germline ends. CDR3 sequence reads: CASSVGGSNQPQHF. CDR3 nucleotide sequence: TGTGCCAGCAGTGTAGGGGGAAGCAATCAGCCCCAGCATTTT.

The table lists this clonotype with many counts. The chain couples TRBV7-9 to TRBJ1-2; a weak D match, TRBD1 (6 bases). The CDR3 covers 13 residues. Trimming took 5 bases from V and 3 from J, leaving 10 bases between them. Germline V gene sequence: CDR1 SEHNR, CDR2 FQNEAQ (reference sequence). CDR3 DNA: TGTGCCAGCAGCACACAGGGTGACTATGGCTACACCTTC. Residues: CASSTQGDYGYTF. The variable domain in full, completed from reference TRBV7-9 and TRBJ1-2, reads DTGVSQNPRHKITKRGQNVTFRCDPISEHNRLYWYRQTLGQGPEFLTYFQNEAQLEKSRLLSDRFSAERPKGSFSTLEIQRTEQGDSAMYLCASSTQGDYGYTFGSGTRLTVV.

This clonotype was observed many times. The J gene is TRBJ1-1, the V gene TRBV7-6; D gene uncertain. Trimming removed 4 bases from V and 1 base from J, with 7 bases in between. The length of the CDR3 is 13 residues. Germline CDR1 reads SGHVS; CDR2 reads FNYEAQ. Here the CDR3 DNA reads TGTGCCAGCAGCTGGCAGGCGAACACTGAAGCTTTCTTT. Its protein product is CASSWQANTEAFF.

This clonotype showed up just a few times. The chain carries TRBV29-1 and TRBJ2-3; 11 nucleotides agree with TRBD1. Germline CDR1 SQVTM, CDR2 ANQGSEA. The CDR3 consists of 16 residues. In DNA form, the CDR3 reads TGCAGTGCTAGAGTCCGGGACAGGGGGGGCGCAGATACGCAGTATTTT. Protein product: CSARVRDRGGADTQYF.

This clonotype was observed at least ten times. The V and J genes are TRBV5-6 and TRBJ2-3; 10 positions agree with TRBD2. Germline V gives CDR1 SGHDT, CDR2 YYEEEE. The ends lost 7 bases at V and 4 bases at J; junction bases unmatched: 9. The CDR3 has 15 residues. CDR3 nucleotide sequence: TGTGCCAGCTCCCGGCTAGCGGGGGTGGCAGATACGCAGTATTTT. Amino acid sequence: CASSRLAGVADTQYF.

This clonotype occurred many times. The chain combines TRBV15 with TRBJ2-1, with D maybe TRBD2 (6 bases). Per germline, CDR1 LNHNV and CDR2 YYDKDF (reference sequence). The V end lost 7 bases, the J end lost 2 bases, and 15 bases lay between the germline ends. The length of the CDR3 is 15 residues. Here the CDR3 reads CATTAGTRTYNEQFF. In DNA form, the CDR3 reads TGTGCCACCACCGCCGGGACTCGAACCTACAATGAGCAGTTCTTC.